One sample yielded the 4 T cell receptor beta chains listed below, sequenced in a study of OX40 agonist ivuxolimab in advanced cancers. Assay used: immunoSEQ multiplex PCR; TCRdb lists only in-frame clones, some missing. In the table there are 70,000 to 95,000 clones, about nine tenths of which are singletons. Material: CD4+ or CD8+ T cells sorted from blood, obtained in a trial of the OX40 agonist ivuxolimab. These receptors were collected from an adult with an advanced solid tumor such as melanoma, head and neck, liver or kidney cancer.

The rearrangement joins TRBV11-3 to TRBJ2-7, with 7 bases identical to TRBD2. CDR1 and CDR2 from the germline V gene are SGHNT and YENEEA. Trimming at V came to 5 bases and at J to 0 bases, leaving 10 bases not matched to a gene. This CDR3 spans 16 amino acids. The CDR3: CASSPGGQRPSYEQYF. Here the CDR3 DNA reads TGTGCCAGCAGCCCGGGAGGCCAGCGCCCCTCCTACGAGCAGTACTTC.

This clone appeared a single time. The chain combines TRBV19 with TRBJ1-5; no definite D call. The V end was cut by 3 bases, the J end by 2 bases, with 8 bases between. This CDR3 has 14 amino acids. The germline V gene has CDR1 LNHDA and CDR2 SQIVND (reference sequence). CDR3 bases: TGTGCCAGTAGTATCTCCGCGGGCAATCAGCCCCAGCATTTT. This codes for CASSISAGNQPQHF.

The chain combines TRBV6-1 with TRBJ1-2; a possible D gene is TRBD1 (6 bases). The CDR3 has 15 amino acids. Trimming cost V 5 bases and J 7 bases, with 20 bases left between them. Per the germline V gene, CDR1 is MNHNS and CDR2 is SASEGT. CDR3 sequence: CASSPRGTSVLGYTF. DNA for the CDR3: TGTGCCAGCAGTCCAAGGGGGACGAGTGTGCTTGGCTACACCTTC.

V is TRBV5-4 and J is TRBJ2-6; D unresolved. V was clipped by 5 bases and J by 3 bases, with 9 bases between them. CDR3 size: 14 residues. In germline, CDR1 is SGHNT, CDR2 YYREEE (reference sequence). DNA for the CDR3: TGTGCCAGCAGTCCGGTTGGTGGGGCCAACGTCCTGACTTTC. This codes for CASSPVGGANVLTF.